A selection of T cell receptor beta chains follows, all from one sample in a study of regulatory T cells in long-lasting Graves disease. TCRdb passed the multiplex PCR reads through MiXCR, listing each CDR3 protein once. The table shows around 400,000 distinct CDR3 sequences, with roughly a quarter occurring only once. This sample comprised peripheral blood mononuclear cells (PBMCs), obtained when the disease was refractory, from a patient treated with antithyroid drugs. The receptor set was obtained from a female donor with Graves disease. Each CDR3 is given with its conserved first and last residue. The D gene is left open where the match is weak. A row's size may be missing; if present it is once, few, many or a size class.

TRBJ1-3	TRBV7-8	few	.	TGTGCCAGCAGCTTGCAGTTCTCTGGAAACACCATATATTTT	CASSLQFSGNTIYF
TRBJ1-1	TRBV10-3	.	.	TGTGCCATCAGTGAGAAAAGCAAGGCTTTCTTT	CAISEKSKAFF
TRBJ2-4	TRBV3-1	few	TRBD2	TGTGCCAGCAGCCAGGGGGTGCGGGAGTCGGCCAAAAACATTCAGTACTTC	CASSQGVRESAKNIQYF
TRBJ2-7	TRBV4-3	.	.	TGCGCCAGCAACCAAGGACTCGGAGCCTACGAGCAGTACTTC	CASNQGLGAYEQYF
TRBJ1-5	TRBV5-1	few	.	TGTGCCAGCAGCTTAGGATCGGGAAATCAGCCCCAGCATTTT	CASSLGSGNQPQHF
TRBJ2-4	TRBV29-1	.	.	TGCAGCGTTGGTACAGGCGCCAAAAACATTCAGTACTTC	CSVGTGAKNIQYF
TRBJ1-1	TRBV6-1	few	.	TGTGCCAGCGTCGGGGGGCCGTCTGAAGCTTTCTTT	CASVGGPSEAFF
TRBJ2-7	TRBV7-9	few	.	TGTGCCAGCAGCCTTCCGGGACTGTCCTACGAGCAGTACTTC	CASSLPGLSYEQYF
TRBJ1-3	TRBV27	few	.	TGTGCCAGCAGTTTTGATGGCGGAAACACCATATATTTT	CASSFDGGNTIYF
TRBJ1-2	TRBV20-1	.	.	TGCAGTGCTCACCGGGCCTCCTATGGCTACACCTTC	CSAHRASYGYTF
TRBJ2-4	TRBV20-1	.	TRBD1	TGCAGTGCTAGAGCCACCGGGACAGGGGGCTCCCATTCCCCTTTACTAGCCAAAAACATTCAGTACTTC	CSARATGTGGSHSPLLAKNIQYF
TRBJ1-2	TRBV7-3	few	.	TGTGCCAGCAGTAGGGGGGGGCTCGGAATGCGCTACACCTTC	CASSRGGLGMRYTF
TRBJ2-6	TRBV30	few	.	TGTGCCTGTCCACAGGTCGCTGGGGCCAACGTCCTGACTTTC	CACPQVAGANVLTF